This TCR beta chain was retrieved from a study of control samples from healthy donors and cancer patients (dated by TCRdb to 2020 to 2021). Sequences MNHEY (CDR1) and SMNVEV (CDR2) are obtained from the germline V gene (reference sequence). Spanning cysteine to phenylalanine, the CDR3 consists of 14 amino acids. Only CDR3 DNA is held: 42 bases, read in frame from base 1. V is trimmed back by 3 bases and J by 1 base, and the junction contains 0 bases that no gene match accounts for. A note on this clone: Its antigen is unknown. Qualities for individual bases were not recorded, and no much larger clone is one base off.

To prepare the library, the immunoSEQ multiplex PCR assay was applied. TCRdb obtained this table from immuneACCESS and retained in-frame rearrangements with V and J assigned. These tables miss some clones; where compared with another copy, unresolved V genes account for less than half of the shortfall, and the remainder is unexplained. The sample table records about 94,000 clones; 90% of these occur just once. Less than 4.5% of the sample is held by the ten biggest clonotypes. Sequenced material: blood. This chain is built from TRBV27 and TRBJ1-1; 9 central bases correspond to TRBD1. The TCR originated in a young woman in good health. At the DNA level, the sequence is TGTGCCAGCAGTTTGGGACAGGGGAACACTGAAGCTTTCTTT. Translated, this is CASSLGQGNTEAFF.